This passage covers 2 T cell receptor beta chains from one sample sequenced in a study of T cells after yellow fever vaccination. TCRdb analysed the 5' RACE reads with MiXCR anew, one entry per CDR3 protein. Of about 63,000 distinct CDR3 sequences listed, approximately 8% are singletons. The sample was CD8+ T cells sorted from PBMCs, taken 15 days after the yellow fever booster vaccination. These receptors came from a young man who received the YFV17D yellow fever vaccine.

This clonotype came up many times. This CDR3 is CASSQDFTDTQYF. CDR3 coding DNA: TGCGCCAGCAGCCAAGATTTCACAGATACGCAGTATTTT. The J gene is TRBJ2-3, the V gene TRBV4-1; D unresolved. CDR3 length: 13 residues. Trimming pared 0 bases from V and 2 bases from J, leaving 3 bases between. Per the germline V gene, CDR1 is MGHRA and CDR2 is YSYEKL.

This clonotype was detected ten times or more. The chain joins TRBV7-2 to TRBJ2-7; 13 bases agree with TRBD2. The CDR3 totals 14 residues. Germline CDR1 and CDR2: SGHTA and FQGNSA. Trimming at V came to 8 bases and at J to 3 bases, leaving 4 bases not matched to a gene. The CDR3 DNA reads TGTGCCAGCGCCGGGACTAGCGGGAACTACGAGCAGTACTTC. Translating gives CASAGTSGNYEQYF.